One sample yielded the 20 T cell receptor beta chains listed below, sequenced in a study of T cell changes during pregnancy in multiple sclerosis. Profiled with immunoSEQ multiplex PCR; TCRdb holds only in-frame clones, not every one. The sample has approximately 49,000 clones, nearly 90% seen once; the top ten hold under 6.5%. Sequenced here: peripheral blood, sampled after pregnancy. These receptors all come from a female donor in good health, enrolled as a control in a pregnancy study.

J is TRBJ2-1 and V is TRBV7-3; TRBD2 agrees at 8 bases. The germline CDR1 and CDR2 sequences are SGHTA and FQGTGA. The CDR3 totals 15 residues. Losses at the gene ends were 3 bases for V and 2 bases for J; bases not matched to a gene: 3. CDR3 region: CASSFSGATYNEQFF. The CDR3, as DNA: TGTGCCAGCAGCTTTAGCGGGGCGACCTACAATGAGCAGTTCTTC.

This clone appeared once. CDR3 loop: CASSVGRRSTEAFF. The DNA for the CDR3 is TGTGCCAGCAGCGTAGGAAGACGGAGCACTGAAGCTTTCTTT. The chain is built from TRBV28 and TRBJ1-1; D is uncertain. The V gene lost 6 bases and the J gene lost 4 bases, with 15 bases spanning the gap. Germline V gives CDR1 MDHEN, CDR2 SYDVKM. The CDR3 totals 14 residues.

This chain links TRBV27 with TRBJ1-2, with D unclear. V lost 3 bases and J lost 0, with 11 bases in between. Looked up from germline, CDR1 is MNHEY and CDR2 is SMNVEV (reference sequence). The CDR3 is 15 amino acids. The CDR3 DNA reads as TGTGCCAGCAGTTTCTCAGGCGTCCCTAACTATGGCTACACCTTC. This gives the protein CASSFSGVPNYGYTF.

The rearrangement links TRBV25-1 to TRBJ1-2; 7 bases agree with TRBD1. The CDR3 covers 15 residues. Looked up from germline, CDR1 is MGHDK and CDR2 is SYGVNS. The junction had 4 bases not matched to a gene; V was cut back by 1 base and J by 2 bases. CDR3 bases: TGTGCCAGCAGTGAATTCCGGACAGGCAACTATGGCTACACCTTC. It codes for CASSEFRTGNYGYTF.

The J gene is TRBJ1-6, the V gene TRBV11-1; 8 nucleotides agree with TRBD1. There are 16 residues in the CDR3. V gave up 0 bases and J gave up 7 bases; unmatched junction bases: 5. CDR1 SGHAT and CDR2 FQDESV come from the germline V gene (reference sequence). The CDR3 spells CASSLAGTGLNSPLHF. The CDR3 DNA sequence: TGTGCCAGCAGCTTAGCCGGGACAGGTCTAAATTCACCCCTCCACTTT.

The V and J genes are TRBV15 and TRBJ2-5; D unresolved. CDR1 is LNHNV and CDR2 is YYDKDF in the germline V gene (reference sequence). The CDR3 sequence is 14 residues long. V lost 3 bases and J 0 bases, leaving 8 bases between the germline ends. The CDR3 DNA sequence: TGTGCCACCAGCAGTATCGGGTACCAAGAGACCCAGTACTTC. This codes for CATSSIGYQETQYF. The full variable domain, rest sourced from reference TRBV15 and TRBJ2-5, is DAMVIQNPRYQVTQFGKPVTLSCSQTLNHNVMYWYQQKSSQAPKLLFHYYDKDFNNEADTPDNFQSRRPNTSFCFLDIRSPGLGDTAMYLCATSSIGYQETQYFGPGTRLLVL.

The rearrangement uses TRBV27 and TRBJ2-1, with 7 bases aligning to TRBD1. The CDR3 runs to 16 residues. Germline-derived CDR1 and CDR2 are MNHEY and SMNVEV (reference sequence). Unmatched junction bases numbered 12, after V lost 7 bases and J lost 3 bases. In DNA, the CDR3 is TGTGCCAGCACCTACTCGACAGGGTCCTTCTACAATGAGCAGTTCTTC. It translates to CASTYSTGSFYNEQFF.

This rearrangement joins TRBV5-5 to TRBJ2-7; maybe TRBD1 (6 bases). The CDR3 has 14 residues. Per germline, CDR1 SGHKS and CDR2 YYEKEE (reference sequence). Trimming removed 6 bases from V and 0 bases from J, with 13 bases in between. CDR3: CASTPDSSSYEQYF. DNA of the CDR3: TGTGCCAGCACCCCGGACAGTTCCTCCTACGAGCAGTACTTC.

CDR3 DNA: TGTGCCAGCAGCGACAGATTAGCGGGGGGCCCCTCGCACGAGCAGTACTTC. Encoded protein: CASSDRLAGGPSHEQYF. The chain carries TRBV7-8 and TRBJ2-7, with 10 bases fitting TRBD2. With 5 bases clipped from V and 5 bases from J, the junction kept 15 bases outside the gene matches. Germline CDR1 and CDR2: SGHVS and FQNEAQ. The CDR3 has 17 amino acids.

This sequence joins TRBV5-1 and TRBJ2-1; 7 bases are a match to TRBD1. The CDR3 is 15 residues long. J was trimmed by 4 bases and V by 1 base; bases with no gene match: 5. The germline gives CDR1 SGHRS, CDR2 YFSETQ. The CDR3 loop reads CASSLWQGVYNEQFF. The CDR3 DNA sequence: TGCGCCAGCAGCTTGTGGCAGGGGGTATACAATGAGCAGTTCTTC.

The chain uses TRBV5-1 and TRBJ2-2, with D unclear. The germline gives CDR1 SGHRS, CDR2 YFSETQ. The V and J ends lost 0 bases and 7 bases respectively, with 7 bases between them. The CDR3 length is 13 residues. The CDR3 loop reads CASSLASIGELFF. CDR3 nucleotides: TGCGCCAGCAGCTTGGCCAGTATCGGGGAGCTGTTTTTT.

DNA for the CDR3: TGTGCCAGCAGCTTATACTCGACGGGACGGGAGTACGAGCAGTACTTC. Translation gives CASSLYSTGREYEQYF. J is TRBJ2-7 and V is TRBV7-6, with TRBD2 as a possible D gene (6 bases). The germline V gene encodes CDR1 SGHVS and CDR2 FNYEAQ. The CDR3 runs to 16 residues. V lost 2 bases to trimming and J lost 4 bases, with 18 bases between them.

This clone was seen once. The chain couples TRBV13 to TRBJ2-1; tentatively, D is TRBD2 (6 bases). This CDR3 is 16 amino acids long. Trimming took 1 base from V and 5 from J, leaving 15 bases between them. The germline gives CDR1 PRHDT, CDR2 FYEKMQ (reference sequence). The CDR3 here is CASSLEGTEFHNEQFF. The DNA for the CDR3 is TGTGCCAGCAGCTTAGAAGGGACTGAGTTTCACAATGAGCAGTTCTTC. Variable domain in full (rest from reference TRBV13 and TRBJ2-1): AAGVIQSPRHLIKEKRETATLKCYPIPRHDTVYWYQQGPGQDPQFLISFYEKMQSDKGSIPDRFSAQQFSDYHSELNMSSLELGDSALYFCASSLEGTEFHNEQFFGPGTRLTVL.

CDR3 bases: TGTGCCAGCAGCGTAGGACAGGGGACCTACGAGCAGTACTTC. Translating it yields CASSVGQGTYEQYF. The genes are TRBV9 and TRBJ2-7, with 8 bases identical to TRBD1. The CDR3 extends over 14 amino acids. Per germline, CDR1 SGDLS and CDR2 YYNGEE. Trimming at V came to 0 bases and at J to 2 bases, leaving 1 base not matched to a gene.

This chain links TRBV4-2 with TRBJ1-3; no definite D call. Trimming removed 0 bases from V and 0 bases from J, with 9 bases in between. In germline, CDR1 is LGHNA, CDR2 YNFKEQ. The CDR3 has 16 amino acids. CDR3 DNA sequence: TGTGCCAGCAGCCAAGAGACTTCCCGCTCTGGAAACACCATATATTTT. This codes for CASSQETSRSGNTIYF.

This sequence joins TRBV5-1 and TRBJ2-5; 10 bases agree with TRBD2. V gave up 0 bases and J gave up 2 bases; unmatched junction bases: 7. The germline gives CDR1 SGHRS, CDR2 YFSETQ. This CDR3 is built from 17 residues. The CDR3 here is CASSLARTSGPQETQYF. DNA for the CDR3: TGCGCCAGCAGCTTGGCCCGGACTAGCGGTCCTCAAGAGACCCAGTACTTC.

This chain's CDR3 is CATSREDYGAGRHGELFF. DNA for the CDR3: TGTGCCACCAGCAGAGAGGACTACGGGGCAGGTCGGCACGGGGAGCTGTTTTTT. The chain employs TRBV15 and TRBJ2-2; D perhaps matches TRBD2 (6 bases). V dropped 0 bases and J dropped 7 bases, with 21 bases sitting between them. The germline V gene encodes CDR1 LNHNV and CDR2 YYDKDF (reference sequence). The CDR3 is made up of 18 amino acids.

The chain links TRBV19 to TRBJ2-5, with 12 positions matching TRBD2. J gave up 4 bases and V 6 bases, and 6 bases lay outside the gene matches. The V gene's germline CDR1 is LNHDA and CDR2 SQIVND (reference sequence). The CDR3 has 15 amino acids. The CDR3 sequence is CASSLAGGQGETQYF. CDR3 nucleotides: TGTGCCAGTAGCCTAGCGGGGGGGCAGGGAGAGACCCAGTACTTC.

This sequence joins TRBV7-9 and TRBJ2-1, with 9 positions matching TRBD1. This CDR3 region has 16 residues. V lost 1 base to trimming and J lost 8 bases; unmatched junction nucleotides: 9. CDR1 and CDR2 from the germline V gene are SEHNR and FQNEAQ (reference sequence). CDR3 in DNA: TGTGCCAGCAGCTTAGTTATCGGCACAGGGGGCGATGAGCAGTTCTTC. Translated: CASSLVIGTGGDEQFF. Combining the CDR3 with reference TRBV7-9 and TRBJ2-1 gives the whole variable domain DTGVSQNPRHKITKRGQNVTFRCDPISEHNRLYWYRQTLGQGPEFLTYFQNEAQLEKSRLLSDRFSAERPKGSFSTLEIQRTEQGDSAMYLCASSLVIGTGGDEQFFGPGTRLTVL.

The genes are TRBV19 and TRBJ2-7, with no clear D. Germline CDR1 is LNHDA and CDR2 is SQIVND (reference sequence). The V and J ends lost 3 bases and 5 bases respectively, with 8 bases between them. There are 12 residues in the CDR3. The CDR3 is CASSMGGDEQYF. As DNA, the CDR3 is TGTGCCAGTAGTATGGGTGGAGACGAGCAGTACTTC.